Listed here are 14 T cell receptor beta chains from one sample, sequenced in a study of OX40 agonist ivuxolimab in advanced cancers. TCRdb's table, derived via immunoSEQ multiplex PCR, lists solely in-frame clones and lacks some. Of approximately 68,000 clones listed, more than 90% were seen once; the top ten hold 8.5% to 10%. The sample in question was CD4+ or CD8+ T cells sorted from blood, obtained in a trial of the OX40 agonist ivuxolimab. The receptors derive from an adult with an advanced solid tumor such as melanoma, head and neck, liver or kidney cancer.

The rearrangement uses TRBV7-8 and TRBJ2-5; 8 nucleotides match TRBD1. This CDR3 region has 17 residues. CDR1 and CDR2 from the germline V gene are SGHVS and FQNEAQ. V lost 2 bases, J lost 5 bases, and 13 bases stayed unmatched. CDR3 sequence reads: CASSLLSGDRSRETQYF. CDR3 nucleotides: TGTGCCAGCAGCTTACTCTCTGGGGACAGGTCCCGGGAGACCCAGTACTTC.

This chain connects TRBV7-2 to TRBJ1-4, with D hard to call. Germline assignment: CDR1 SGHTA and CDR2 FQGNSA. There are 15 residues in the CDR3. The ends were cut back, 1 base at V and 0 bases at J, with 6 bases in the middle. CDR3 protein: CASSLVPATNEKLFF. CDR3 sequence (DNA): TGTGCCAGCAGCTTAGTTCCTGCAACTAATGAAAAACTGTTTTTT.

As DNA, the CDR3 is TGTGCCAGCAGACGACAACAGGGTCTTACCGGGGAGCTGTTTTTT. It codes for CASRRQQGLTGELFF. The V gene is TRBV27, the J gene TRBJ2-2, with a possible D match to TRBD1 (6 bases). Deletions cut 6 bases from V and 5 bases from J, with 16 bases between. The CDR3 loop spans 15 amino acids. Per germline, CDR1 MNHEY and CDR2 SMNVEV (reference sequence).

The chain carries TRBV14 and TRBJ2-7, with D possibly being TRBD1 (6 bases). Germline CDR1 reads SGHDN; CDR2 reads FVKESK. With 3 bases removed from V and 1 base from J, the gap between germline ends came to 13 bases. The CDR3 is made up of 15 amino acids. The CDR3: CASSHSPQGSYEQYF. In DNA, the CDR3 is TGTGCCAGCAGCCACAGCCCCCAGGGGTCCTACGAGCAGTACTTC. Looking up the rest from reference TRBV14 and TRBJ2-7 gives the full variable domain: EAGVTQFPSHSVIEKGQTVTLRCDPISGHDNLYWYRRVMGKEIKFLLHFVKESKQDESGMPNNRFLAERTGGTYSTLKVQPAELEDSGVYFCASSHSPQGSYEQYFGPGTRLTVT.

This clone was observed a few times. The chain couples TRBV5-1 to TRBJ1-2; no clear D. The germline V gene has CDR1 SGHRS and CDR2 YFSETQ. V was trimmed by 3 bases and J by 3 bases, leaving 12 bases between them. The CDR3 totals 14 residues. The CDR3 region is CASSSGGEDYGYTF. The CDR3 DNA follows: TGCGCCAGCAGCTCCGGTGGAGAGGACTATGGCTACACCTTC.

V usage is TRBV21-1 and J usage is TRBJ2-7; TRBD1, the D gene given by the table, was not confirmed from the DNA. TRBV21-1 constitutes a pseudogene. The CDR3 is 21 amino acids. The CDR3 sequence: CASSKIGSPQTRTGGCYEQYF. DNA of the CDR3: TGTGCCAGCAGCAAAATTGGGAGCCCACAGACGAGGACAGGGGGCTGCTACGAGCAGTACTTC.

The J gene is TRBJ1-6, the V gene TRBV18; 10 nucleotides match TRBD1. The CDR3 length is 16 residues. After removal of 0 bases from V and 6 bases from J, the junction contained 2 bases not matched to a gene. From germline, CDR1 is KGHSH and CDR2 LQKENI. The CDR3 nucleotides read TGTGCCAGCTCACCACCCGGACAGGGGGTTAATTCACCCCTCCACTTT. Translation gives CASSPPGQGVNSPLHF.

This chain uses TRBV9 with TRBJ2-1; 11 bases line up with TRBD2. Germline V gene data show CDR1 as SGDLS and CDR2 as YYNGEE. The V gene end was trimmed by 2 bases and the J gene end by 0 bases; junction bases not matched to a gene: 1. This CDR3 has 16 amino acids. In DNA form, the CDR3 reads TGTGCCAGCAGCGTCCTAGCGGGGGGCTCCTACAATGAGCAGTTCTTC. Its translation is CASSVLAGGSYNEQFF.

The chain uses TRBV5-5 and TRBJ2-2; the D is unclear. The CDR3 sequence is 13 residues long. Germline loops: CDR1 SGHKS, CDR2 YYEKEE (reference sequence). The germline V and J ends were trimmed by 2 bases and 3 bases, with 5 bases remaining between them. The CDR3, as DNA: TGTGCCAGCAGCTTCTTTTACACCGGGGAGCTGTTTTTT. It translates to CASSFFYTGELFF.

This chain connects TRBV29-1 to TRBJ1-1; weak D call: TRBD1 (6 bases). The germline V and J ends were trimmed by 3 bases and 1 base, with 21 bases remaining between them. Per germline, CDR1 SQVTM and CDR2 ANQGSEA. The CDR3 is 17 residues long. Here the CDR3 DNA reads TGCAGCGTTGATGGGCTAGGGGGTTTCGGTGCGAACACTGAAGCTTTCTTT. The encoded protein is CSVDGLGGFGANTEAFF.

The chain carries TRBV10-3 and TRBJ2-1; possible D gene TRBD2, 7 bases. CDR1 ENHRY and CDR2 SYGVKD come from the germline V gene. The germline V and J ends were trimmed by 2 bases and 9 bases, with 20 bases remaining between them. This CDR3 contains 16 residues. In nucleotides, the CDR3 is TGTGCCATCAGTGAGACTTGGGGGGGCGTTCAGGGTGAGCAGTTCTTC. It is translated as CAISETWGGVQGEQFF.

The chain is built from TRBV7-9 and TRBJ1-2; 10 bases align to TRBD1. In germline, CDR1 is SEHNR, CDR2 FQNEAQ (reference sequence). Trimming at V came to 3 bases and at J to 7 bases, leaving 11 bases not matched to a gene. This CDR3 is built from 16 residues. The CDR3 sequence is CASSFDPKGQGIGYTF. The CDR3 bases are TGTGCCAGCAGCTTTGACCCTAAGGGACAGGGGATTGGCTACACCTTC.

The chain employs TRBV5-1 and TRBJ1-1, with D perhaps TRBD1 (5 bases). This CDR3 has 14 amino acids. The germline CDR1 and CDR2 sequences are SGHRS and YFSETQ. V gave up 7 bases and J gave up 0 bases, with 13 bases separating them. The CDR3 loop reads CASAWTPMNTEAFF. DNA of the CDR3: TGCGCCAGCGCCTGGACACCGATGAACACTGAAGCTTTCTTT.

V is TRBV4-1 and J is TRBJ1-2, with TRBD1 matching 9 bases. CDR3 size: 15 residues. The trim removed 2 bases at V and 5 bases at J, leaving 6 bases unmatched. Germline CDR1 and CDR2: MGHRA and YSYEKL. CDR3 sequence: CASSQPQTGGYGYTF. The CDR3 nucleotides are TGCGCCAGCAGCCAACCTCAGACAGGGGGGTATGGCTACACCTTC.